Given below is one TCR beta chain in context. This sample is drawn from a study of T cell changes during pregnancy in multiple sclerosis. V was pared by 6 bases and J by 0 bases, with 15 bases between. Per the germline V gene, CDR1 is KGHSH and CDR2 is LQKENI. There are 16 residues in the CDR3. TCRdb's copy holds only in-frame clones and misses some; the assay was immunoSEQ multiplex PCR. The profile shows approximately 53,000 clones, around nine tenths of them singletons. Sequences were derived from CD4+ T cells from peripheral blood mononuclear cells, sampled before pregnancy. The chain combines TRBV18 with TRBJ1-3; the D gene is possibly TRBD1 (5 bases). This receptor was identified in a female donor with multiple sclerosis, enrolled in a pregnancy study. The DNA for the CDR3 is TGTGCCAGCTCCAACACAGGCCCCCTCTCTGGAAACACCATATATTTT. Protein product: CASSNTGPLSGNTIYF.